The 9 T cell receptor beta chains presented below share a single source sample, sequenced in a study of blood T cell repertoires in COVID-19. The table came from immunoSEQ multiplex PCR; TCRdb's copy has only in-frame clones and leaves some out. This sample has 200,000 to 250,000 clones, with roughly 90% found just once. Sequenced sample: PBMCs or T cells enriched from blood (not recorded which). The receptors here all came from a man aged 25-40 years who had been exposed to COVID-19.

The V and J genes are TRBV30 and TRBJ2-2; 9 bases are shared with TRBD2. The germline V gene has CDR1 GTSNPN and CDR2 SVGIG (reference sequence). The CDR3 is 15 residues long. With 8 bases clipped from V and 4 bases from J, the junction kept 11 bases outside the gene matches. The CDR3 spells CAGTGVTSGTGELFF. In DNA, the CDR3 is TGTGCCGGGACGGGGGTGACTAGCGGCACCGGGGAGCTGTTTTTT.

Only one count was recorded for this clone. The gene calls are TRBV11-2 and TRBJ2-7, with 13 bases that match TRBD2. The germline CDR1 and CDR2 sequences are SGHAT and FQNNGV. This CDR3 has 15 amino acids. J lost 4 bases, V lost 7 bases, and 7 bases had no gene match. The CDR3 region is CASTTSGGAGYEQYF. The CDR3 DNA reads as TGTGCCAGCACAACTAGCGGGGGGGCTGGGTACGAGCAGTACTTC.

This clone occurred once. The chain uses TRBV5-1 and TRBJ2-7; 9 bases line up with TRBD1. CDR1 and CDR2 (germline): SGHRS, YFSETQ. With V trimmed by 4 bases and J by 4 bases, 15 bases remained unmatched. The CDR3 extends over 17 amino acids. The DNA for the CDR3 is TGCGCCAGCAGCCCGACCCCCGGGGCGGGACAGGGTTACGAGCAGTACTTC. Translating gives CASSPTPGAGQGYEQYF.

This chain connects TRBV20-1 to TRBJ1-1; D call uncertain. V was pared by 3 bases and J by 2 bases, with 4 bases between. Germline V gives CDR1 DFQATT, CDR2 SNEGSKA (reference sequence). The CDR3 sequence is 11 residues long. The CDR3 bases are TGCAGTGCTAGCAAAAACACTGAAGCTTTCTTT. This translates into CSASKNTEAFF.

The chain links TRBV6-5 to TRBJ1-1; D unresolved. Germline V gene data show CDR1 as MNHEY and CDR2 as SVGAGI. The CDR3 has 14 amino acids. V lost 6 bases and J lost 3, with 14 bases in between. CDR3 sequence (DNA): TGTGCCAGCAGGGTATTGAGAGGATACACTGAAGCTTTCTTT. Protein sequence: CASRVLRGYTEAFF.

In its sample, this clone was seen a few times. V usage is TRBV7-9 and J usage is TRBJ1-5, with D tentatively TRBD1 (6 bases). Trimming shortened V by 4 bases and J by 6 bases, and 10 bases separated the two germline ends. In germline, CDR1 is SEHNR, CDR2 FQNEAQ (reference sequence). The CDR3 length is 13 residues. The CDR3 nucleotides are TGTGCCAGCAGCTCACAGGGATCTCAGCCCCAGCATTTT. It codes for CASSSQGSQPQHF.

The chain links TRBV10-3 to TRBJ1-5; TRBD1 aligns across 7 bases. The germline V gene encodes CDR1 ENHRY and CDR2 SYGVKD. V lost 10 bases, J lost 5 bases, and 14 bases stayed unmatched. The CDR3 is 15 amino acids. The CDR3 is CATSSGTGAHQPQHF. Here the CDR3 DNA reads TGTGCCACCTCGAGCGGAACAGGGGCCCATCAGCCCCAGCATTTT.

The J gene is TRBJ1-3, the V gene TRBV27, with TRBD1 matching over 7 bases. The V segment lost 6 bases and the J segment 2 bases; nucleotides outside the gene matches: 4. The CDR3 spans 14 residues. Germline CDR1 is MNHEY and CDR2 is SMNVEV (reference sequence). DNA of the CDR3: TGTGCCAGCAGCAGGGGGGAAGCTGGAAACACCATATATTTT. Translation gives CASSRGEAGNTIYF.

The V gene is TRBV5-1, the J gene TRBJ2-5, with 13 nucleotides matching TRBD2. In germline, CDR1 is SGHRS, CDR2 YFSETQ. The CDR3 sequence is 16 residues long. The V and J ends lost 0 bases and 4 bases, in that order; junction bases with no gene match: 3. CDR3 residues: CASSLGLAGGAETQYF. The CDR3 DNA reads TGCGCCAGCAGCTTGGGACTAGCGGGGGGAGCAGAGACCCAGTACTTC. The complete variable domain, with remaining parts taken from reference TRBV5-1 and TRBJ2-5, reads KAGVTQTPRYLIKTRGQQVTLSCSPISGHRSVSWYQQTPGQGLQFLFEYFSETQRNKGNFPGRFSGRQFSNSRSEMNVSTLELGDSALYLCASSLGLAGGAETQYFGPGTRLLVL.